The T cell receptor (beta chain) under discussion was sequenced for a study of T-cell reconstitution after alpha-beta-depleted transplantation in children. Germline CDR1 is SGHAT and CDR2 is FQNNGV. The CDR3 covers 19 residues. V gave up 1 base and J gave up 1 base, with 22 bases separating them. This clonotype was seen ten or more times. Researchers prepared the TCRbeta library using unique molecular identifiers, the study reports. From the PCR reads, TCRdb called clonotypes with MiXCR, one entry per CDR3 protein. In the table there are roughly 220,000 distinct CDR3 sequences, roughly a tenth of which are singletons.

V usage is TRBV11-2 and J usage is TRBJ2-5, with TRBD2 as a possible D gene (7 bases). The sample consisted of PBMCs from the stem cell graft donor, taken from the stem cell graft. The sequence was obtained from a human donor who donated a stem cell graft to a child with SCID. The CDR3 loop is CASSLGKKGTGGLQETQYF. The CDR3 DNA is TGTGCCAGCAGCTTAGGAAAAAAAGGCACCGGGGGGCTCCAAGAGACCCAGTACTTC.